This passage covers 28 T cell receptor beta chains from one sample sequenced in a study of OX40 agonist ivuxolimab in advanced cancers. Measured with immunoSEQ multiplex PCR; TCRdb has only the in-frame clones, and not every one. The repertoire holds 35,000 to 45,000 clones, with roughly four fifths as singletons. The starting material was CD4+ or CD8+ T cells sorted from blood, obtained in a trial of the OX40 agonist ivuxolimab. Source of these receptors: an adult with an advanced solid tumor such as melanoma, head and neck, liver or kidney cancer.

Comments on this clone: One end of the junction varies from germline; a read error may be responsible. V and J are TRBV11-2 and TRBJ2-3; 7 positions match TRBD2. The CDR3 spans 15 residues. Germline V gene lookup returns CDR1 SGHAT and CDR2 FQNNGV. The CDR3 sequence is CASSLAGASTDTQYF. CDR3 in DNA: TGTGCCAGCAGTTTAGCGGGTGCTAGCACAGATACGCAGTATTTT. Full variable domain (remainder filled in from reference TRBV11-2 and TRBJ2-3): EAGVAQSPRYKIIEKRQSVAFWCNPISGHATLYWYQQILGQGPKLLIQFQNNGVVDDSQLPKDRFSAERLKGVDSTLKIQPAKLEDSAVYLCASSLAGASTDTQYFGPGTRLTVL.

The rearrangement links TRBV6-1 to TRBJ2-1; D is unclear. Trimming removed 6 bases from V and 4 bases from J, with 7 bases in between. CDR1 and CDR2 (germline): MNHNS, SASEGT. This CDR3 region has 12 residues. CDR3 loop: CASSRVYNEQFF. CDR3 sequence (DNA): TGTGCCAGCAGCCGCGTATACAATGAGCAGTTCTTC.

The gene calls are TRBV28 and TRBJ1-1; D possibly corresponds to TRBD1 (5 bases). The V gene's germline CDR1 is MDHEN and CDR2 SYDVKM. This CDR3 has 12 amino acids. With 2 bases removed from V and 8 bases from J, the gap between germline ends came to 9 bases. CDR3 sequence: CASSLPGQEAFF. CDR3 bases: TGTGCCAGCAGTTTACCAGGACAAGAAGCTTTCTTT.

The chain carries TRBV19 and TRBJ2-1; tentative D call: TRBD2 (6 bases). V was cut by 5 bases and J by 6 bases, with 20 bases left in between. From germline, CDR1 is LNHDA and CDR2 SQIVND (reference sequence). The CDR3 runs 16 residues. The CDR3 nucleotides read TGTGCCAGTAGTCCACGAAACGGGGGAGGTGGCAATGAGCAGTTCTTC. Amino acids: CASSPRNGGGGNEQFF.

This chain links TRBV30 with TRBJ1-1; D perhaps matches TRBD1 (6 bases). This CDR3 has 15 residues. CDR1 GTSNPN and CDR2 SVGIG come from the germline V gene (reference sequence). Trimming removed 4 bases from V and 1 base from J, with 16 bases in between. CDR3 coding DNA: TGTGCCTGGACCCGGCTGGGGGCTTGGAACACTGAAGCTTTCTTT. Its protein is CAWTRLGAWNTEAFF.

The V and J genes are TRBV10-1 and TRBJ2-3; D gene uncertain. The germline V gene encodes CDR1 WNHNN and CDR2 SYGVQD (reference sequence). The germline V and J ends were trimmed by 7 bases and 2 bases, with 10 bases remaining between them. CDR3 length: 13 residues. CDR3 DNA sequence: TGCGCCAGCATCAGGTCCTCCACAGATACGCAGTATTTT. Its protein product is CASIRSSTDTQYF.

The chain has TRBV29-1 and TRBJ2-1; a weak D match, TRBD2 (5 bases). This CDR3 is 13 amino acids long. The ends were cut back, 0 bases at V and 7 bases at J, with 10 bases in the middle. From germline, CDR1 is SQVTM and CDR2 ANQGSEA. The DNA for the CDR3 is TGCAGCGTTGAAGACGCGGGCACAAATGAGCAGTTCTTC. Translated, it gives CSVEDAGTNEQFF.

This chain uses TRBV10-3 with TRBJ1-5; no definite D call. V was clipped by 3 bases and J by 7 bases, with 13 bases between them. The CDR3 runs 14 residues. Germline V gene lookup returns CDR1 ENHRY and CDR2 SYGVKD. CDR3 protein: CAISEGSGQQPQHF. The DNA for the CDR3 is TGTGCCATCAGTGAAGGGTCAGGCCAGCAGCCCCAGCATTTT.

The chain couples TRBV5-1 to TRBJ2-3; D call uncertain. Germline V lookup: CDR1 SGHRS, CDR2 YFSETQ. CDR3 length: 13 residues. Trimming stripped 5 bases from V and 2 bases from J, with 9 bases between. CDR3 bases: TGCGCCAGCAGAAAACACTACACAGATACGCAGTATTTT. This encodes CASRKHYTDTQYF. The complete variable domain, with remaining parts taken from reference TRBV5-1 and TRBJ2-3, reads KAGVTQTPRYLIKTRGQQVTLSCSPISGHRSVSWYQQTPGQGLQFLFEYFSETQRNKGNFPGRFSGRQFSNSRSEMNVSTLELGDSALYLCASRKHYTDTQYFGPGTRLTVL.

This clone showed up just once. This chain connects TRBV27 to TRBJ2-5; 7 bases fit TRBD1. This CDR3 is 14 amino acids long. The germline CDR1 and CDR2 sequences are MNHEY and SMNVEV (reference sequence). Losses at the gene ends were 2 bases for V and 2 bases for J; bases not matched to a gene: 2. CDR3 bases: TGTGCCAGCAGTTTAGTGGGACAGCAAGAGACCCAGTACTTC. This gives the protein CASSLVGQQETQYF.

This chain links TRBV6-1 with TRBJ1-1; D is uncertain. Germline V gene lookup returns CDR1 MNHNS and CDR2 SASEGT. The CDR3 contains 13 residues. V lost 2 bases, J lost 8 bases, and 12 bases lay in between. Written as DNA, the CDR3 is TGTGCCAGCAGTGAAACCATGGGTCAGGAAGCTTTCTTT. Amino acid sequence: CASSETMGQEAFF.

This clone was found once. The chain's CDR3 is CASSATFRTSGRGMDTQYF. Here the CDR3 DNA reads TGTGCCAGCAGCGCCACCTTCAGGACTAGCGGGAGAGGGATGGATACGCAGTATTTT. The chain has TRBV9 and TRBJ2-3, with TRBD2 matching over 13 bases. Losses at the gene ends were 3 bases for V and 6 bases for J; bases not matched to a gene: 16. Germline CDR1 reads SGDLS; CDR2 reads YYNGEE. This CDR3 contains 19 residues.

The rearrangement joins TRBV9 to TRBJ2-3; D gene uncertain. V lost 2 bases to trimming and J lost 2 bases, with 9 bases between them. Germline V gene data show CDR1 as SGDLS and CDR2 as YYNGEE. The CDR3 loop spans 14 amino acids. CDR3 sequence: CASSVFLTTDTQYF. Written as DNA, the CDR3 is TGTGCCAGCAGCGTTTTTCTTACCACAGATACGCAGTATTTT.

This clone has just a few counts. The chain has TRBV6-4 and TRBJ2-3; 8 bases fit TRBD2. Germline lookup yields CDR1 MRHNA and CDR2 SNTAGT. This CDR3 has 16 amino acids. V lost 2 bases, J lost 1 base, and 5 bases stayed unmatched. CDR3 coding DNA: TGTGCCAGCAGTGACGGAAGCGGGAGACGCACAGATACGCAGTATTTT. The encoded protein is CASSDGSGRRTDTQYF.

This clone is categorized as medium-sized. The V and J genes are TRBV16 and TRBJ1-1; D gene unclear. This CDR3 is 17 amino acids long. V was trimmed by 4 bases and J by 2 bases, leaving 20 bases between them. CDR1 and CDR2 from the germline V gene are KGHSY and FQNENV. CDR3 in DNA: TGTGCCAGCAGCCGACCGGTCGCCATCGGTGGAAACACTGAAGCTTTCTTT. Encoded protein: CASSRPVAIGGNTEAFF.

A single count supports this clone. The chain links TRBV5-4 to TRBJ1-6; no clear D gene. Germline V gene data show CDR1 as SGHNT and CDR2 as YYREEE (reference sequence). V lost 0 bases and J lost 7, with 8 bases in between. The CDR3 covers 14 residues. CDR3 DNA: TGTGCCAGCAGCTTGGAACACCCGAATTCACCCCTCCACTTT. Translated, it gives CASSLEHPNSPLHF.

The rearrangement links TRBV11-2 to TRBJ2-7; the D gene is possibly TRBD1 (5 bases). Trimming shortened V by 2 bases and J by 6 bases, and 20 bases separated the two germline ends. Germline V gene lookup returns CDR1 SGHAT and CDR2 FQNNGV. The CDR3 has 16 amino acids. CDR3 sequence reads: CASSLSGANPGVEQYF. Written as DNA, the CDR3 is TGTGCCAGCAGCTTAAGTGGGGCTAACCCTGGTGTCGAGCAGTACTTC.

CDR3 DNA sequence: TGTGCCAGCAGCGTAACGTCGGAGTCTGGAAACACCATATATTTT. Protein: CASSVTSESGNTIYF. This sequence joins TRBV9 and TRBJ1-3; D ambiguous. The ends were cut back, 1 base at V and 1 base at J, with 9 bases in the middle. Germline V CDR1 and CDR2: SGDLS, YYNGEE. The CDR3 sequence is 15 residues long.

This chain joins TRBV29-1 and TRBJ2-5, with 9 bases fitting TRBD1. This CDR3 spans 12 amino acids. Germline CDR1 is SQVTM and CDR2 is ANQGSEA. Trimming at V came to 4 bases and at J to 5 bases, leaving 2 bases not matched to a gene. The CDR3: CSVGGQGETQYF. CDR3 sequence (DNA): TGCAGCGTTGGGGGACAGGGTGAGACCCAGTACTTC. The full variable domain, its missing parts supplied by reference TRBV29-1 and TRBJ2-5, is SAVISQKPSRDICQRGTSLTIQCQVDSQVTMMFWYRQQPGQSLTLIATANQGSEATYESGFVIDKFPISRPNLTFSTLTVSNMSPEDSSIYLCSVGGQGETQYFGPGTRLLVL.

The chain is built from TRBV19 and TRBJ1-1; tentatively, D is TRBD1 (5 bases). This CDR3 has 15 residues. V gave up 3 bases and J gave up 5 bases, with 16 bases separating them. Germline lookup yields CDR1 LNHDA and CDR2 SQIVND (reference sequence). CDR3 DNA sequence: TGTGCCAGTAGTATCGCGGGACTCCGGCAGACTGAAGCTTTCTTT. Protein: CASSIAGLRQTEAFF. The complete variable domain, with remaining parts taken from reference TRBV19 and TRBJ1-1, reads DGGITQSPKYLFRKEGQNVTLSCEQNLNHDAMYWYRQDPGQGLRLIYYSQIVNDFQKGDIAEGYSVSREKKESFPLTVTSAQKNPTAFYLCASSIAGLRQTEAFFGQGTRLTVV.

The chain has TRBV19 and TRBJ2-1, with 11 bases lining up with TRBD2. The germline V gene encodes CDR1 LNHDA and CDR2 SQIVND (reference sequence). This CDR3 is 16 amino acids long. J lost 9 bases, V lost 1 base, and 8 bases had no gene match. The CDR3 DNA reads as TGTGCCAGTAGTATAGTAGCGGGGGGGCCTTTTAGTGAGCAGTTCTTC. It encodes CASSIVAGGPFSEQFF.

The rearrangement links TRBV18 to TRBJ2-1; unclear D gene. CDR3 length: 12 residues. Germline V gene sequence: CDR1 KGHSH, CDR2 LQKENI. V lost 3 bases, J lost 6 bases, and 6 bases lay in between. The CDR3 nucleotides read TGTGCCAGCTCACCGACGCCCAATGAGCAGTTCTTC. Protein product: CASSPTPNEQFF.

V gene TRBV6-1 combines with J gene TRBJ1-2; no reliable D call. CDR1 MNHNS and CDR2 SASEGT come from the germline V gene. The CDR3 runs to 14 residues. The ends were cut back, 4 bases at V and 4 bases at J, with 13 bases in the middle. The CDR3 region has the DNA TGTGCCAGCAGTGGCGCCTTCTACGCCTATGGCTACACCTTC. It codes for CASSGAFYAYGYTF.

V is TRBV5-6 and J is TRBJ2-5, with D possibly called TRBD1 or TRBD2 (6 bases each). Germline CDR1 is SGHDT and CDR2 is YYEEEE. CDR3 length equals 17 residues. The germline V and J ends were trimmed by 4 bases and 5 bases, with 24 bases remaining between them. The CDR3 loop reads CASSGGLGQFKRETQYF. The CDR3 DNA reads TGTGCCAGCAGCGGGGGGCTGGGACAATTCAAGAGGGAGACCCAGTACTTC.

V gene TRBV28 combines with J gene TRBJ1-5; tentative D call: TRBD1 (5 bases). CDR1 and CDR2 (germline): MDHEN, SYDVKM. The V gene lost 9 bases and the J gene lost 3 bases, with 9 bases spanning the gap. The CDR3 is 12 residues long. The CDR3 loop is CASQGNNQPQHF. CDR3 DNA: TGTGCCAGTCAGGGTAACAATCAGCCCCAGCATTTT.

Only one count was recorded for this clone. CDR3 DNA sequence: TGTGCCACCAGCCCCTATAAACAGGGTAGTCGCAATCAGCCCCAGCATTTT. It specifies CATSPYKQGSRNQPQHF. The rearrangement links TRBV15 to TRBJ1-5; the D gene is possibly TRBD1 (6 bases). The CDR3 spans 17 residues. CDR1 LNHNV and CDR2 YYDKDF come from the germline V gene (reference sequence). V dropped 5 bases and J dropped 2 bases, with 19 bases sitting between them.

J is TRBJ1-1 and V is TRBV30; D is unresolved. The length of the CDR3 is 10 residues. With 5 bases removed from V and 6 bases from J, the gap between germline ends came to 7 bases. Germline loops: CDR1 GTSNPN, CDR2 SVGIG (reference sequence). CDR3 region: CAWDPSEAFF. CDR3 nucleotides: TGTGCCTGGGACCCATCTGAAGCTTTCTTT.

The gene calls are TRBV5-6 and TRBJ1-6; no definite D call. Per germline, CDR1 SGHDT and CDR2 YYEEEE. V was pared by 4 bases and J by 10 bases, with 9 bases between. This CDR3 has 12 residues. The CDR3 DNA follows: TGTGCCAGCAGCGCCCCTCTCTCACCCCTCCACTTT. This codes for CASSAPLSPLHF. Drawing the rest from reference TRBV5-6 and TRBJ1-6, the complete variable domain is DAGVTQSPTHLIKTRGQQVTLRCSPKSGHDTVSWYQQALGQGPQFIFQYYEEEERQRGNFPDRFSGHQFPNYSSELNVNALLLGDSALYLCASSAPLSPLHFGNGTRLTVT.